Listed here are 7 T cell receptor beta chains from one sample, sequenced in a study of T cell responses to AZD1222 COVID-19 vaccine. Libraries were prepared by immunoSEQ multiplex PCR; TCRdb keeps only in-frame clonotypes and omits some of them. The sample includes around 110,000 clones, roughly 84% seen only once; the top ten take around 7.5%. Here the sequenced sample was peripheral blood, taken on day 0 of AZD1222 vaccination. The receptor source for this set is an adult in good health.

The J gene is TRBJ1-5, the V gene TRBV28; D not resolved. The CDR3 covers 12 residues. Germline V gene sequence: CDR1 MDHEN, CDR2 SYDVKM. Trimming took 1 base from V and 6 from J, leaving 4 bases between them. The CDR3 here is CASSLLSQPQHF. The DNA of the CDR3 is TGTGCCAGCAGTTTATTGAGTCAGCCCCAGCATTTT.

This clone was seen a single time. The chain is built from TRBV28 and TRBJ2-2; D uncertain. The length of the CDR3 is 13 residues. V lost 4 bases, J lost 9 bases, and 12 bases lay in between. CDR1 MDHEN and CDR2 SYDVKM come from the germline V gene. The CDR3 DNA reads as TGTGCCAGCAGTTCACGGGCCTACAGGGAGCTGTTTTTT. It encodes CASSSRAYRELFF.

V is TRBV5-1 and J is TRBJ1-4; D unclear. CDR3 size: 15 residues. The germline V and J ends were trimmed by 9 bases and 4 bases, with 19 bases remaining between them. Germline CDR1 and CDR2: SGHRS and YFSETQ. CDR3 sequence: CANLVLTPGNEKLFF. The DNA of the CDR3 is TGCGCCAACTTAGTCCTTACCCCGGGTAATGAAAAACTGTTTTTT.

The chain recombines TRBV2 with TRBJ2-7; D not certain. The CDR3 totals 14 residues. In germline, CDR1 is SNHLY, CDR2 FYNNEI. The V end was cut by 2 bases, the J end by 3 bases, with 11 bases between. The CDR3 loop is CASSESNTVYEQYF. DNA of the CDR3: TGTGCCAGCAGTGAATCTAACACCGTCTACGAGCAGTACTTC.

This rearrangement joins TRBV14 to TRBJ2-1; TRBD2 matches 7 bases. Unmatched junction bases numbered 10, after V lost 1 base and J lost 7 bases. The CDR3 is 16 amino acids. Germline V gene lookup returns CDR1 SGHDN and CDR2 FVKESK. The CDR3 DNA sequence: TGTGCCAGCAGCCAAGTAGTTAGCGGGTATAAAAATGAGCAGTTCTTC. This encodes CASSQVVSGYKNEQFF.

This clone was seen more than once but under ten times. This chain links TRBV25-1 with TRBJ1-1, with D possibly being TRBD1 (6 bases). Between the trimmed V and J ends, which lost 2 bases and 5 bases, there was a span of 18 bases. Germline V gene sequence: CDR1 MGHDK, CDR2 SYGVNS. The CDR3 spans 16 residues. The CDR3 sequence: CASSEGGTIVRTEAFF. The CDR3 DNA follows: TGTGCCAGCAGTGAAGGGGGGACAATTGTGAGGACTGAAGCTTTCTTT.

The rearrangement links TRBV19 to TRBJ2-5; TRBD2 matches at 15 bases. The CDR3 is 16 amino acids. With 5 bases clipped from V and 5 bases from J, the junction kept 6 bases outside the gene matches. The V gene's germline CDR1 is LNHDA and CDR2 SQIVND (reference sequence). DNA of the CDR3: TGTGCCAGTAGTTCGTGGACTAGCGGGAGGGCTGAGACCCAGTACTTC. Residues: CASSSWTSGRAETQYF.